These 5 T cell receptor beta chains were all obtained from the same sample, sequenced in a study of beta chain features in type 1 diabetes. The sequenced template was cDNA made from the entire isolated RNA. Measured with immunoSEQ multiplex PCR; TCRdb has only the in-frame clones, and not every one. The data contain approximately 110,000 clones, 40% of them seen just once; the ten biggest clones take up 0.06% to 0.075%. The sequenced sample was stem cell memory CD4+ T cells from blood. These receptors all come from a woman between 18 and 30 years old in good health.

This clone came up a few times. V gene TRBV5-1 combines with J gene TRBJ2-1, with 8 positions matching TRBD2. The CDR3 is 15 residues long. The V gene end was trimmed by 2 bases and the J gene end by 7 bases; junction bases not matched to a gene: 8. CDR1 is SGHRS and CDR2 is YFSETQ in the germline V gene. The CDR3 sequence is CASSFRAGVGNEQFF. As DNA, the CDR3 is TGCGCCAGCAGCTTCAGAGCGGGAGTAGGAAATGAGCAGTTCTTC.

Only a few counts were recorded for this clone. The chain employs TRBV29-1 and TRBJ1-1, with D perhaps TRBD1 (6 bases). CDR1 and CDR2 (germline): SQVTM, ANQGSEA. V lost 4 bases and J 1 base, leaving 16 bases between the germline ends. This CDR3 spans 15 amino acids. This CDR3 reads CSVGVQGRRNTEAFF. The CDR3 DNA follows: TGCAGCGTTGGGGTCCAGGGGCGCCGGAACACTGAAGCTTTCTTT.

This chain connects TRBV7-2 to TRBJ1-2; TRBD1 matches 12 bases. Germline CDR1 and CDR2: SGHTA and FQGNSA. The CDR3 loop spans 16 amino acids. V dropped 1 base and J dropped 4; count of bases not matched to a gene: 4. CDR3 coding DNA: TGTGCCAGCAGCTTAGGCGGGACAGGGGGCATCTATGGCTACACCTTC. Amino acid sequence: CASSLGGTGGIYGYTF. Filled out from reference TRBV7-2 and TRBJ1-2, the complete variable domain reads GAGVSQSPSNKVTEKGKDVELRCDPISGHTALYWYRQSLGQGLEFLIYFQGNSAPDKSGLPSDRFSAERTGGSVSTLTIQRTQQEDSAVYLCASSLGGTGGIYGYTFGSGTRLTVV.

A few counts support this clone. The junction departs from germline at one end; a sequencing error may be responsible. The chain joins TRBV6-6 to TRBJ2-7; TRBD1 agrees at 7 bases. Germline V gene lookup returns CDR1 MNHNY and CDR2 SVGAGI (reference sequence). The CDR3 length is 15 residues. CDR3 DNA sequence: TGTGCCAGCAGTTATCTTGGACAGGAGACCTACCAGCAGTACTTC. This codes for CASSYLGQETYQQYF.

The rearrangement uses TRBV27 and TRBJ2-1; 7 positions match TRBD1. The length of the CDR3 is 15 residues. V was pared by 8 bases and J by 0 bases, with 7 bases of the junction left unmatched. Germline CDR1 is MNHEY and CDR2 is SMNVEV (reference sequence). The CDR3 is CASAHRGYSYNEQFF. CDR3 nucleotide sequence: TGTGCCAGCGCTCACAGGGGTTACTCCTACAATGAGCAGTTCTTC.